Shown below are 18 T cell receptor beta chains from a single sample sequenced in a study of blood T cell repertoires in COVID-19. This table comes from immunoSEQ multiplex PCR, and its TCRdb copy is limited to in-frame clones, with some not included. Found here are hundreds of thousands of clones, approximately 87% of them singletons; the top ten hold roughly 6.2%. The sample comprised peripheral blood. The receptors originated from a man between 60 and 75 years old who had recovered from COVID-19.

This chain joins TRBV5-1 and TRBJ1-1; D is unresolved. V was cut by 0 bases and J by 0 bases, with 9 bases left in between. The CDR3 is made up of 15 amino acids. CDR1 SGHRS and CDR2 YFSETQ come from the germline V gene. Here the CDR3 reads CASSLGAFMNTEAFF. The CDR3 bases are TGCGCCAGCAGCTTGGGGGCATTCATGAACACTGAAGCTTTCTTT.

This chain connects TRBV10-2 to TRBJ1-1, with D possibly matching TRBD1 (5 bases). V lost 0 bases, J lost 1 base, and 12 bases lay in between. Germline lookup yields CDR1 WSHSY and CDR2 SAAADI. This CDR3 has 16 residues. The CDR3 DNA is TGCGCCAGCAGTGAGTCGGTGGGGCAGGGGAACACTGAAGCTTTCTTT. As protein: CASSESVGQGNTEAFF.

This sequence joins TRBV19 and TRBJ1-1, with D possibly matching TRBD1 (5 bases). The germline gives CDR1 LNHDA, CDR2 SQIVND (reference sequence). The CDR3 spans 13 residues. V lost 5 bases, J lost 6 bases, and 13 bases lay in between. CDR3 sequence reads: CASSLQGSAEAFF. CDR3 nucleotides: TGTGCCAGTAGTTTGCAGGGTTCCGCTGAAGCTTTCTTT.

The chain is built from TRBV12-5 and TRBJ2-5; 8 nucleotides align to TRBD2. The V gene's germline CDR1 is LGHNT and CDR2 FRNRAP. V was clipped by 1 base and J by 6 bases; unmatched bases: 4. CDR3 length: 14 residues. DNA of the CDR3: TGTGCTAGTGGTTTGGGAAGCGGGGGAAAGACCCAGTACTTC. This gives the protein CASGLGSGGKTQYF.

V and J are TRBV27 and TRBJ2-2; 11 bases fit TRBD1. The junction had 3 bases not matched to a gene; V was cut back by 6 bases and J by 6 bases. The CDR3 is 14 residues long. Germline CDR1 MNHEY, CDR2 SMNVEV (reference sequence). CDR3: CASRRTGGSGELFF. The CDR3 nucleotides read TGTGCCAGCAGACGGACAGGGGGCTCCGGGGAGCTGTTTTTT.

CDR3 sequence: CAWSDRDYEQYF. DNA for the CDR3: TGTGCCTGGAGTGACAGGGACTACGAGCAGTACTTC. This chain uses TRBV30 with TRBJ2-7; D perhaps matches TRBD1 (6 bases). This CDR3 contains 12 residues. CDR1 GTSNPN and CDR2 SVGIG come from the germline V gene (reference sequence). With 1 base removed from V and 3 bases from J, the gap between germline ends came to 7 bases.

This chain joins TRBV12-5 and TRBJ2-5, with 10 bases matching TRBD2. This CDR3 has 17 amino acids. Trimming cost V 5 bases and J 0 bases; bases outside gene matches: 9. Germline CDR1 reads LGHNT; CDR2 reads FRNRAP. CDR3 in amino acids: CASGPSILAGYQETQYF. The CDR3 region has the DNA TGTGCTAGTGGTCCCTCTATACTAGCGGGGTACCAAGAGACCCAGTACTTC.

The chain combines TRBV4-2 with TRBJ2-1, with D perhaps TRBD2 (7 bases). The CDR3 contains 17 residues. Trimming took 4 bases from V and 0 from J, leaving 16 bases between them. Per germline, CDR1 LGHNA and CDR2 YNFKEQ. The CDR3 here is CASSPGEGVSSYNEQFF. CDR3 bases: TGTGCCAGCAGCCCAGGGGAGGGGGTGAGCTCCTACAATGAGCAGTTCTTC.

The table lists this clone with a count of one. The rearrangement links TRBV3-1 (or the pseudogene TRBV3-2) to TRBJ1-1; D perhaps matches TRBD1 (5 bases). The germline V and J ends were trimmed by 4 bases and 9 bases, with 21 bases remaining between them. Germline V CDR1 and CDR2: LGHDT, YNNKEL (reference sequence). This CDR3 spans 15 amino acids. The CDR3 DNA reads as TGTGCCAGCAGCCCCGCGCTCCAGGGAATTATCCAAGCTTTCTTT. It codes for CASSPALQGIIQAFF.

The chain combines TRBV24-1 with TRBJ2-5; 10 positions match TRBD2. The germline V gene encodes CDR1 KGHDR and CDR2 SFDVKD. V trimming: 1 base; J trimming: 4 bases; junction bases outside the gene matches: 5. The CDR3 contains 16 residues. The CDR3 sequence is CATSDLAGGLVETQYF. The CDR3 bases are TGTGCCACCAGTGATTTAGCGGGAGGGCTGGTAGAGACCCAGTACTTC.

The rearrangement uses TRBV7-2 and TRBJ1-1; maybe TRBD1 (5 bases). The CDR3 has 17 residues. CDR1 is SGHTA and CDR2 is FQGNSA in the germline V gene. V dropped 0 bases and J dropped 0 bases, with 14 bases sitting between them. The CDR3 region is CASSLAHGAVLNTEAFF. The DNA for the CDR3 is TGTGCCAGCAGCTTAGCGCATGGGGCAGTCTTGAACACTGAAGCTTTCTTT.

J is TRBJ1-2 and V is TRBV5-1, with 10 bases that match TRBD1. The junction had 4 bases not matched to a gene; V was cut back by 0 bases and J by 2 bases. Germline CDR1 is SGHRS and CDR2 is YFSETQ. The CDR3 sequence is 16 residues long. The CDR3 spells CASSLGLGQGNYGYTF. The DNA for the CDR3 is TGCGCCAGCAGCTTGGGTTTGGGACAGGGGAACTATGGCTACACCTTC.

This sequence joins TRBV3-1 (or the pseudogene TRBV3-2) and TRBJ2-2, with a weak D call TRBD1 (5 bases). Trimming pared 1 base from V and 6 bases from J, leaving 6 bases between. Germline CDR1 reads LGHDT; CDR2 reads YNNKEL (reference sequence). The CDR3 has 13 residues. CDR3 sequence: CASSQGGAGELFF. Written as DNA, the CDR3 is TGTGCCAGCAGCCAAGGGGGCGCCGGGGAGCTGTTTTTT.

The chain carries TRBV4-2 and TRBJ2-1; 10 nucleotides agree with TRBD2. The CDR3 runs 18 residues. Germline values: CDR1 LGHNA, CDR2 YNFKEQ. The ends lost 0 bases at V and 3 bases at J; junction bases unmatched: 8. The CDR3 nucleotides are TGTGCCAGCAGCCAAGACGGAGCGGGAGGGCCGCACTACAATGAGCAGTTCTTC. Protein product: CASSQDGAGGPHYNEQFF.

The chain combines TRBV10-1 with TRBJ2-5; possibly TRBD1 for D (7 bases). Germline V gives CDR1 WNHNN, CDR2 SYGVQD (reference sequence). The CDR3 is 14 residues long. V lost 6 bases and J lost 2, with 13 bases in between. CDR3: CASSSAGGQETQYF. The CDR3 bases are TGCGCCAGCAGCTCGGCAGGGGGGCAAGAGACCCAGTACTTC.

This clone was detected once. V and J are TRBV7-2 and TRBJ1-1; no clear D. From germline, CDR1 is SGHTA and CDR2 FQGNSA. Trimming took 8 bases from V and 0 from J, leaving 10 bases between them. The CDR3 runs to 13 residues. This chain's CDR3 is CASGEAMNTEAFF. CDR3 coding DNA: TGTGCCAGCGGAGAAGCGATGAACACTGAAGCTTTCTTT.

This clone is a singleton in its sample. The chain carries TRBV28 and TRBJ1-4; D is possibly TRBD1 (5 bases). Per germline, CDR1 MDHEN and CDR2 SYDVKM. Trimming shortened V by 6 bases and J by 4 bases, and 9 bases separated the two germline ends. The CDR3 totals 13 residues. The CDR3 DNA reads as TGTGCCAGCAGGGGGGGAGATAATGAAAAACTGTTTTTT. Translation: CASRGGDNEKLFF. The full variable domain, its missing parts supplied by reference TRBV28 and TRBJ1-4, is DVKVTQSSRYLVKRTGEKVFLECVQDMDHENMFWYRQDPGLGLRLIYFSYDVKMKEKGDIPEGYSVSREKKERFSLILESASTNQTSMYLCASRGGDNEKLFFGSGTQLSVL.

In DNA form, the CDR3 reads TGTGCCAGCAGCTTAAGACATTCTTTGGGCGACAGACGTCCAGAGACCCAGTACTTC. It translates to CASSLRHSLGDRRPETQYF. The chain couples TRBV7-7 to TRBJ2-5, with D tentatively TRBD1 (5 bases). The CDR3 contains 19 residues. CDR1 is SSHAT and CDR2 is FNYEAQ in the germline V gene (reference sequence). V was trimmed by 2 bases and J by 4 bases, leaving 26 bases between them.